What follows are 3 T cell receptor beta chains derived from one specimen sequenced in a study of T cells in Graves' hyperthyroidism and ophthalmopathy. Amplified TCR beta CDR3 regions came from RNA transcripts. The TCR CDR3 first-round RT-PCR relied on the HTBI primer set. TCRdb reprocessed the multiplex PCR reads via MiXCR and lists one record per CDR3 protein. Of about 580,000 distinct CDR3 sequences in the sample, more than 45% are singletons; the top ten hold around 8%. The sequenced sample was peripheral blood or thyroid tissue (not recorded which). The receptors were gathered from a woman under 30 with Graves' hyperthyroidism.

V gene TRBV6-2 or TRBV6-3 combines with J gene TRBJ1-1, with D possibly being TRBD1 (6 bases). CDR1 is MNHEY, CDR2 SVGEGT, per germline. This CDR3 contains 16 residues. The V end was cut by 0 bases, the J end by 0 bases, with 11 bases between. The CDR3 sequence: CASSYSNRAMNTEAFF. CDR3 DNA sequence: TGTGCCAGCAGTTACTCGAACAGGGCCATGAACACTGAAGCTTTCTTT.

As concerns this clonotype: A read error is possible here, since a much larger clone lies one base away. The CDR3 bases are TGTGCCAGCAGTTTAGAGACTAGGCCATCCTACGAGCAGTACTTC. Its translation is CASSLETRPSYEQYF. This chain links TRBV28 with TRBJ2-7; the D gene is possibly TRBD2 (6 bases). The CDR3 contains 15 residues. Germline CDR1 reads MDHEN; CDR2 reads SYDVKM. The V end was cut by 2 bases, the J end by 1 base, with 12 bases between.

This clonotype has a count of ten or more. V and J are TRBV12-3 or TRBV12-4 and TRBJ1-3; D possibly corresponds to TRBD1 (6 bases). This CDR3 comprises 16 residues. V gave up 4 bases and J gave up 0 bases, with 13 bases separating them. This CDR3 reads CASSWGRGNSGNTIYF. The CDR3 DNA is TGTGCCAGCAGTTGGGGGCGGGGGAACTCTGGAAACACCATATATTTT.